This entry lists 13 T cell receptor beta chains sequenced from one sample in a study of T-cell reconstitution after alpha-beta-depleted transplantation in children. The TCRbeta library incorporated unique molecular identifiers. TCRdb called the PCR reads again in MiXCR, with one record for every CDR3 protein. The sample lists hundreds of thousands of distinct CDR3 sequences; roughly 15% were seen once. Sequenced material: PBMCs, mostly from graft donor cells, taken 360 days after TCRalphabeta/CD19-depleted stem cell transplant. The receptor source for this set is a male patient younger than 18 who had a stem cell transplant for acute lymphoblastic leukemia, so the T cells may come from the graft donor.

The gene calls are TRBV18 and TRBJ1-1; D is perhaps TRBD1 (6 bases). Germline assignment: CDR1 KGHSH and CDR2 LQKENI. This CDR3 spans 14 amino acids. V shed 6 bases and J shed 7 bases, with 18 bases lying between them. The CDR3 sequence is CASSQGRGRVEAFF. In nucleotides, the CDR3 is TGTGCCAGCTCGCAGGGCAGGGGAAGGGTTGAAGCTTTCTTT.

The chain links TRBV4-1 to TRBJ2-5; D call uncertain. The length of the CDR3 is 14 residues. Trimming pared 0 bases from V and 2 bases from J, leaving 7 bases between. CDR1 and CDR2 from the germline V gene are MGHRA and YSYEKL. The CDR3 region is CASSQDHLQETQYF. Written as DNA, the CDR3 is TGCGCCAGCAGCCAAGATCACCTACAAGAGACCCAGTACTTC.

The V gene is TRBV20-1, the J gene TRBJ2-7, with TRBD1 identical over 9 bases. The CDR3 totals 12 residues. Germline values: CDR1 DFQATT, CDR2 SNEGSKA (reference sequence). V lost 6 bases to trimming and J lost 2 bases; unmatched junction nucleotides: 2. This CDR3 reads CSARQGAYEQYF. The CDR3 region has the DNA TGCAGTGCCCGACAGGGGGCCTACGAGCAGTACTTC.

J is TRBJ1-2 and V is TRBV20-1; 10 nucleotides agree with TRBD1. Germline CDR1 DFQATT, CDR2 SNEGSKA (reference sequence). This CDR3 is 15 amino acids long. The V segment lost 6 bases and the J segment 2 bases; nucleotides outside the gene matches: 9. The CDR3 nucleotides are TGCAGTGCCCCCGGGACAGGGGAAGTGAACTATGGCTACACCTTC. Protein: CSAPGTGEVNYGYTF.

In this sample, this clonotype turned up once. The J gene is TRBJ1-6, the V gene TRBV4-1, with TRBD1 matching over 7 bases. This CDR3 region has 15 residues. With 5 bases clipped from V and 7 bases from J, the junction kept 8 bases outside the gene matches. Germline CDR1 reads MGHRA; CDR2 reads YSYEKL. CDR3 protein: CASSSPGQRNSPLHF. DNA of the CDR3: TGCGCCAGCAGCAGCCCGGGACAGAGGAATTCACCCCTCCACTTT.

There are a few counts of this clonotype. The genes are TRBV5-1 and TRBJ2-1, with 13 bases lining up with TRBD2. Germline CDR1 reads SGHRS; CDR2 reads YFSETQ. The J segment lost 5 bases and the V segment lost 0 bases, leaving 5 bases of the junction unmatched. The CDR3 length is 17 residues. The CDR3 protein is CASSLAPGTSGNNEQFF. The CDR3 bases are TGCGCCAGCAGCTTGGCACCCGGGACTAGCGGGAACAATGAGCAGTTCTTC.

This clonotype was seen a handful of times. This chain joins TRBV5-1 and TRBJ2-3, with D perhaps matching TRBD2 (6 bases). The V gene lost 0 bases and the J gene lost 2 bases, with 22 bases spanning the gap. CDR1 and CDR2 (germline): SGHRS, YFSETQ. There are 19 residues in the CDR3. CDR3 in amino acids: CASSLAKRRLGLPTDTQYF. The DNA of the CDR3 is TGCGCCAGCAGCTTGGCCAAACGACGACTAGGACTACCCACAGATACGCAGTATTTT.

This clonotype occurred many times. The chain links TRBV12-3 or TRBV12-4 to TRBJ2-4; a possible D gene is TRBD2 (6 bases). The CDR3 covers 18 residues. The germline V and J ends were trimmed by 1 base and 0 bases, with 16 bases remaining between them. The chain's CDR3 is CASSLGTRRVLAKNIQYF. CDR3 bases: TGTGCCAGCAGTTTAGGGACGAGGAGGGTTTTAGCCAAAAACATTCAGTACTTC.

The rearrangement links TRBV11-1 to TRBJ2-5; 12 nucleotides agree with TRBD2. The CDR3 has 18 amino acids. Per germline, CDR1 SGHAT and CDR2 FQDESV (reference sequence). V trimming: 3 bases; J trimming: 1 base; junction bases outside the gene matches: 9. The CDR3 spells CASSFPGLAGSSQETQYF. The CDR3 bases are TGTGCCAGCAGCTTCCCGGGACTAGCGGGCTCCTCCCAAGAGACCCAGTACTTC.

This clonotype has more than one count but fewer than ten. This rearrangement joins TRBV5-1 to TRBJ2-3, with 10 positions matching TRBD2. In germline, CDR1 is SGHRS, CDR2 YFSETQ. J lost 2 bases, V lost 2 bases, and 8 bases had no gene match. The CDR3 length is 17 residues. CDR3 in amino acids: CASSLALAGVPTDTQYF. CDR3 nucleotide sequence: TGCGCCAGCAGCTTAGCTCTAGCGGGAGTTCCCACAGATACGCAGTATTTT.

This clonotype has just a few counts. V gene TRBV27 combines with J gene TRBJ2-7; 9 bases are shared with TRBD2. Germline CDR1 reads MNHEY; CDR2 reads SMNVEV (reference sequence). Trimming at V came to 4 bases and at J to 4 bases, leaving 8 bases not matched to a gene. CDR3 length: 15 residues. As DNA, the CDR3 is TGTGCCAGCAGTTACGTAGCGGGAGAGGTTTACGAGCAGTACTTC. Protein product: CASSYVAGEVYEQYF.

This clonotype was seen only a few times. The chain joins TRBV15 to TRBJ2-2; TRBD1 matches 10 bases. Germline CDR1 is LNHNV and CDR2 is YYDKDF (reference sequence). The ends lost 5 bases at V and 5 bases at J; junction bases unmatched: 2. This CDR3 comprises 14 residues. CDR3 sequence reads: CATSGTGVTGELFF. DNA for the CDR3: TGTGCCACCAGCGGGACAGGGGTGACCGGGGAGCTGTTTTTT.

This clonotype was seen a few times. V is TRBV5-6 and J is TRBJ1-1; tentative D call: TRBD1 (6 bases). CDR1 is SGHDT, CDR2 YYEEEE, per germline. V was pared by 2 bases and J by 2 bases, with 19 bases between. The CDR3 contains 17 residues. CDR3 nucleotides: TGTGCCAGCAGCTTATTGGGCTGGGGACAAGTCAACACTGAAGCTTTCTTT. Amino acid sequence: CASSLLGWGQVNTEAFF.